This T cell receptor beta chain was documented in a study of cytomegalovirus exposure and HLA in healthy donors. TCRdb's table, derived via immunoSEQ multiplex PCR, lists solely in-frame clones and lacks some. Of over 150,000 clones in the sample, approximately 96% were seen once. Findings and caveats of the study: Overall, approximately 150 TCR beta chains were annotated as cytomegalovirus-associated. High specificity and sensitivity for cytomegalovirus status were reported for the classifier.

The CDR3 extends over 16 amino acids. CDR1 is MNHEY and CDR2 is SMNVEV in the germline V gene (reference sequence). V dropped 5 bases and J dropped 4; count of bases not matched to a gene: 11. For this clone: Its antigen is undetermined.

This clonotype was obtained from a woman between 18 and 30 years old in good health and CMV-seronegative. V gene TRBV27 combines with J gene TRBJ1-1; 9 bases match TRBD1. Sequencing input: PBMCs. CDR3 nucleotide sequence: TGTGCCAGCAGTCCACTACTCGGGGACAGGGTCACTGAAGCTTTCTTT. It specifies CASSPLLGDRVTEAFF.